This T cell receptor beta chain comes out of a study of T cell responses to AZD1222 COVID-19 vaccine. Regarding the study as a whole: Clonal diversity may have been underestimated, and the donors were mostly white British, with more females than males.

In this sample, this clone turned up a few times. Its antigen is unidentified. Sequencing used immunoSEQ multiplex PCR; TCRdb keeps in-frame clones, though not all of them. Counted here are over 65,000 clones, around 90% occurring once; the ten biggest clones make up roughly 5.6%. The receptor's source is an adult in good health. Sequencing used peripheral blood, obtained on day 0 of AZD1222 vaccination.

CDR3: CASSLGPDRNEKLFF. The DNA for the CDR3 is TGTGCCAGCAGCTTAGGACCTGACCGCAATGAAAAACTGTTTTTT. The chain employs TRBV5-4 and TRBJ1-4; D remains ambiguous. This CDR3 region has 15 residues. V gave up 2 bases and J gave up 5 bases, with 13 bases separating them. Germline V lookup: CDR1 SGHNT, CDR2 YYREEE (reference sequence).